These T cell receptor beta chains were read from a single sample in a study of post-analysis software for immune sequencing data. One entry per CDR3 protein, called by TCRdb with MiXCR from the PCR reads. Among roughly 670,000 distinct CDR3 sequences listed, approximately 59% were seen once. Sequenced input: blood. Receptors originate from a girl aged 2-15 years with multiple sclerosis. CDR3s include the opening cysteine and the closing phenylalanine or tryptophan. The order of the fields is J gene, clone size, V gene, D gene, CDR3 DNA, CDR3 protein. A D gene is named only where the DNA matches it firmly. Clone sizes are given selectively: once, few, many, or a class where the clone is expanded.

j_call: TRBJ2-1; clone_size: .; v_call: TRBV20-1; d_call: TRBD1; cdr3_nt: TGCAGTGCTAGAGCCCGGCCAGGGGGCTCCTACAATGAGCAGTTCTTC; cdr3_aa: CSARARPGGSYNEQFF
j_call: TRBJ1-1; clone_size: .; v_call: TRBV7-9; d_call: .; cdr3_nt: TGTGCCAGCAGCCCAACAGGAGCCGCGAACACTGAAGCTTTCTTT; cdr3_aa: CASSPTGAANTEAFF
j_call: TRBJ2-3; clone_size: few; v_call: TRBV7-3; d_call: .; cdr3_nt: TGTGCCAGCAGCTCCGACAGGAACGCAGATACGCAGTATTTT; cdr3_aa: CASSSDRNADTQYF
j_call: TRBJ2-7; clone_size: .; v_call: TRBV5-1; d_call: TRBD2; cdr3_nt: TGCGCCAGCAGCCCGGGACTAGCGGGAGGGCCGTCCGACGAGCAGTACTTC; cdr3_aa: CASSPGLAGGPSDEQYF
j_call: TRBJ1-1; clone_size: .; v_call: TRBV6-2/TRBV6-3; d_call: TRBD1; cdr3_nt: TGTGCCAGCAGTTACTCCCCGCTATCCTCCGACAGGGGAACTTTCTTT; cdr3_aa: CASSYSPLSSDRGTFF
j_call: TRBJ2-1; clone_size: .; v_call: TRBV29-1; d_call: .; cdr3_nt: TGCAGCGTTGTAGGCGGGAATGATGAGCAGTTCTTC; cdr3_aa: CSVVGGNDEQFF
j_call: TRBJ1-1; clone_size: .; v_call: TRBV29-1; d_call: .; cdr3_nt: TGCAGCGTTGGTTCAAACACTGAAGCTTTCTTT; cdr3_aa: CSVGSNTEAFF
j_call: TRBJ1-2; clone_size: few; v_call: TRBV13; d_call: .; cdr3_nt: TGTGCCAGCAGCTGCCCTGGACGTCAGTCAGATGGCTACACCTTC; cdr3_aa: CASSCPGRQSDGYTF
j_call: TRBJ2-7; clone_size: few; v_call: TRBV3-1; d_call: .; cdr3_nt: TGTGCCAGCAGCCGGACACCTTCCTACGAGCAGTACTTC; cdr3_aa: CASSRTPSYEQYF
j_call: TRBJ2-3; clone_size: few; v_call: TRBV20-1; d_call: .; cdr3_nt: TGCAGTGCTAGACCTCAAGCCACGCAGTATTTT; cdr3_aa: CSARPQATQYF
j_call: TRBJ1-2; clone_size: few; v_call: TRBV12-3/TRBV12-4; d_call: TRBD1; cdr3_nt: TGTGCCAGCAGTCTACACAGGGGTTCGACCTATGGCTACACCTTC; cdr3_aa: CASSLHRGSTYGYTF
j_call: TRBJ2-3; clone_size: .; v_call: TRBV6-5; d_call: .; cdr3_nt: TGTGCCAGCAGTGAAACAGGTCCTAGCACAGATACGCAGTATTTT; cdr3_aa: CASSETGPSTDTQYF
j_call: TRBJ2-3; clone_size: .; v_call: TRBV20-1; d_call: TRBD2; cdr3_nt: TGCAGTGCCTCTAAAGATAGCGGGGGCCCGAGACTAGATACGCAGTATTTT; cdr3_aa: CSASKDSGGPRLDTQYF
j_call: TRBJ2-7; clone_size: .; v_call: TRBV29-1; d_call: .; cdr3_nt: TGCAGCGTTGAAGGCCCCGACCCCTACGAGCAGTACTTC; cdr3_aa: CSVEGPDPYEQYF
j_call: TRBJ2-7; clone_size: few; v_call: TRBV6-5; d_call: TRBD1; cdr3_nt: TGTGCCAGCAGCCCTGACAGGGTCTTCTACGAGCAGTACTTC; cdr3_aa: CASSPDRVFYEQYF
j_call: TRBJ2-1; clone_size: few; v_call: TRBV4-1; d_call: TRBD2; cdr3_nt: TGCGCCAGCAGCCTTCCCGGACTAGCTTGGTACAATGAGCAGTTCTTC; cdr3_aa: CASSLPGLAWYNEQFF
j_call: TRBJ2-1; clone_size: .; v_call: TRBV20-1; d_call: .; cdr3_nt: TGCAGTGCTCACGGACTCCGAGGCACCTACAATGAGCAGTTCTTC; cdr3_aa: CSAHGLRGTYNEQFF
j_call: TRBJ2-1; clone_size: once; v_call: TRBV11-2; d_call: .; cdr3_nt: TGTGCCAGCAGCTCGGCGGGCTTGGAAGAGGATGAGCAGTTCTTC; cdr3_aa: CASSSAGLEEDEQFF
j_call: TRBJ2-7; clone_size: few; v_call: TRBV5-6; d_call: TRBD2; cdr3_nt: TGTGCCAGCAGCCCTAGCGGGGATTACGAGCAGTACTTC; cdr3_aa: CASSPSGDYEQYF
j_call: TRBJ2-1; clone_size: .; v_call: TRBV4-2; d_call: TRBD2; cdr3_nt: TGTGCCAGCAGCCCAGGGGTTAGCGGGGGGTCTGTGGATGAACAGTTCTTC; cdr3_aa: CASSPGVSGGSVDEQFF
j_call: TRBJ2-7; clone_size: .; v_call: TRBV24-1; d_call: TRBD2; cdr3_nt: TGTGCCACCAGTGACGGGACTAGCTTCAGGTACGAGCAGTACTTC; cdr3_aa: CATSDGTSFRYEQYF
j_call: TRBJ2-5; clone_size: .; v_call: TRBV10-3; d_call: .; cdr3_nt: TGTGCCATCAGTGTTGCAGGGAAAGAGACCCAGTACTTC; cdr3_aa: CAISVAGKETQYF
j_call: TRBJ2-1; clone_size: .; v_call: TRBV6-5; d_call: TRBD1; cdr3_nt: TGTGCCAGCAGTAAAGACAGGGTACCCAACAATGAGCAGTTCTTC; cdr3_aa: CASSKDRVPNNEQFF
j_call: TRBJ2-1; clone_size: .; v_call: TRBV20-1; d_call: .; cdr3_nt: TGCAGTGCTAGAGATAGATTTTGGGTTGGCGGGTGGGTCTCCTACAATGAGCAGTTCTTC; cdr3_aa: CSARDRFWVGGWVSYNEQFF
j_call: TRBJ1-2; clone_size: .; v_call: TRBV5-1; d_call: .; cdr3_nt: TGCGCCAGCAGCTTGGCAGGGTCTCTTGGCTACACCTTC; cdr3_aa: CASSLAGSLGYTF
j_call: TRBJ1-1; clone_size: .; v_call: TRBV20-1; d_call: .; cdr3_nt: TGCAGTGCTAGAGGGGGGGAACCTCCACACCTGAACACTGAAGCTTTCTTT; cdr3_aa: CSARGGEPPHLNTEAFF
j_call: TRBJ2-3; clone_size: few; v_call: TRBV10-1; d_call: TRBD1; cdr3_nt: TGCGCCAGCAGTAGGGGACAGGGTAAGGGAGATACGCAGTATTTT; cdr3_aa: CASSRGQGKGDTQYF
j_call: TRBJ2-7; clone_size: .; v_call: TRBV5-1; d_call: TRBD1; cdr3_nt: TGCGCCAGCAGCTACCGACAGGGGTTGGGCAACGAGCAGTACTTC; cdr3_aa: CASSYRQGLGNEQYF
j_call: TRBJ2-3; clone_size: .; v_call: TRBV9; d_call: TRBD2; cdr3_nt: TGTGCCAGCAGCGTAGCGGTGGGACTAGCGGGGCGAGGAGATACGCAGTATTTT; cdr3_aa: CASSVAVGLAGRGDTQYF
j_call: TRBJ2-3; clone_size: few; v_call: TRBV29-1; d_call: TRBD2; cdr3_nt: TGCAGCGTTAGCGGGGAGAACACAGATACGCAGTATTTT; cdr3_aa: CSVSGENTDTQYF
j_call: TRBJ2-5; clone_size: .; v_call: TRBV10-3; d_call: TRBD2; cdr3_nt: TGTGCCATCAGGGGGACTAGCGGCGAGTTTGGGACCCAGTACTTC; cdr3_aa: CAIRGTSGEFGTQYF
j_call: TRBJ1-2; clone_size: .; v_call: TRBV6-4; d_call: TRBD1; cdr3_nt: TGTGCCAGCAGTGGCCCCCCTAGACAGGGAGGCTATGGCTACACCTTC; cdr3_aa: CASSGPPRQGGYGYTF